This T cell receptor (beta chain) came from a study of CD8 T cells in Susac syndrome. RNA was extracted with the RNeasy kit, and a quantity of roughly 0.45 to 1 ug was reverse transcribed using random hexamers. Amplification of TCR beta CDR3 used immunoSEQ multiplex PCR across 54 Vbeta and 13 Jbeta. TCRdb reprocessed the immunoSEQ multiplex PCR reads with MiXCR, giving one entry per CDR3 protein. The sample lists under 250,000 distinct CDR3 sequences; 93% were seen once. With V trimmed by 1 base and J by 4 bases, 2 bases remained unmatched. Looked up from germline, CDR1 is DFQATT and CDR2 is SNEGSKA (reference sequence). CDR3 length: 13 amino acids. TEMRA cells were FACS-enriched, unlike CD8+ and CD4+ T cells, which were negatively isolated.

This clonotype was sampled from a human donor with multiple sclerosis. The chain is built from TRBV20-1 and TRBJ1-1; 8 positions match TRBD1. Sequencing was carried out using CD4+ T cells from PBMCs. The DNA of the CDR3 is TGCAGTGCTAGAGGGACAGGGTTCACTGAAGCTTTCTTT. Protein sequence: CSARGTGFTEAFF.